The 3 T cell receptor beta chains presented below share a single source sample, sequenced in a study of vaccination and CD4 T cells after COVID-19. Cultured CD4+ T-cell DNA underwent Oncomine TCR Beta short-read sequencing. A single record per CDR3 protein comes from TCRdb applying MiXCR to the PCR reads. The sample has 10,000 or so distinct CDR3 sequences; approximately 55% are singletons. Treatment given: roughly 10-day PBMC culture with coronavirus spike peptide pools or control peptides (ViraFEST assay). These receptors have no identified antigens. The sequenced material came from CD4+ T cells from blood, cultured in vitro. These receptors originate from a human donor who had recovered from COVID-19.

This clonotype occurred a few times. This chain connects TRBV6-1 to TRBJ1-4; D gene ambiguous. The length of the CDR3 is 15 residues. Trimming left V 7 bases short and J 0 bases short, with 12 bases between. Germline V gene data show CDR1 as MNHNS and CDR2 as SASEGT. The CDR3 sequence is CASTTARSTNEKLFF. The DNA of the CDR3 is TGTGCCAGCACGACCGCGAGATCAACTAATGAAAAACTGTTTTTT.

This rearrangement joins TRBV30 to TRBJ2-2; 7 bases agree with TRBD2. CDR3 length equals 15 residues. Germline assignment: CDR1 GTSNPN and CDR2 SVGIG (reference sequence). V shed 5 bases and J 0 bases; nucleotides not matched to a gene: 6. DNA for the CDR3: TGTGCCTGGTTCAGAGCGGGGACGAACACCGGGGAGCTGTTTTTT. This sequence encodes CAWFRAGTNTGELFF.

This clonotype was seen more than once but under ten times. CDR3 nucleotides: TGTGCCAGCAGCCCGCTTGGGGGGAACACTGAAGCTTTCTTT. This encodes CASSPLGGNTEAFF. The chain is built from TRBV11-2 and TRBJ1-1; tentative D call: TRBD1 (5 bases). V was trimmed by 5 bases and J by 1 base, leaving 11 bases between them. The CDR3 has 14 amino acids. Looked up from germline, CDR1 is SGHAT and CDR2 is FQNNGV.